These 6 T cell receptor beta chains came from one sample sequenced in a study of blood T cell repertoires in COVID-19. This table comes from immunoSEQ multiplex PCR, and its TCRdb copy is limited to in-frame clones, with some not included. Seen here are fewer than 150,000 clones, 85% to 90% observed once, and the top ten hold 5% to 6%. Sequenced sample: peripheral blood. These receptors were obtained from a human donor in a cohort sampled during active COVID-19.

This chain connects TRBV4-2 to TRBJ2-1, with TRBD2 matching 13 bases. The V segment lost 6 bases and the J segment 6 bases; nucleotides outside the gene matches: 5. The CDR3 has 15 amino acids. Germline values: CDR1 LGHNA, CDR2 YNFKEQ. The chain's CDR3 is CASRKGLAGVNEQFF. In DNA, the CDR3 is TGTGCCAGCAGGAAAGGACTAGCGGGAGTCAATGAGCAGTTCTTC.

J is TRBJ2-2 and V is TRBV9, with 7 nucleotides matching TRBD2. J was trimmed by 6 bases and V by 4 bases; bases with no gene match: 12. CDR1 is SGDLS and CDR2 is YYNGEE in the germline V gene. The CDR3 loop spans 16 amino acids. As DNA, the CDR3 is TGTGCCAGCAGCAGAGGGGACTACCTGAATGCCGGGGAGCTGTTTTTT. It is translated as CASSRGDYLNAGELFF.

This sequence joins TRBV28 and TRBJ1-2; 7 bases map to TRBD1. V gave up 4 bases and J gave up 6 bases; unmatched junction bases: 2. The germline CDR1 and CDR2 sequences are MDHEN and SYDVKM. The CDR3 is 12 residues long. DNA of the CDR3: TGTGCCAGCAGTTGGACAGGAGATGGCTACACCTTC. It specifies CASSWTGDGYTF.

The CDR3 nucleotides read TGTGCCAGCAGCTCCCGGGAGGGTGGCTATGGCTACACCTTC. Protein: CASSSREGGYGYTF. The J gene is TRBJ1-2, the V gene TRBV5-5; D not certain. The germline CDR1 and CDR2 sequences are SGHKS and YYEKEE (reference sequence). V was pared by 3 bases and J by 4 bases, with 13 bases between. CDR3 length: 14 residues.

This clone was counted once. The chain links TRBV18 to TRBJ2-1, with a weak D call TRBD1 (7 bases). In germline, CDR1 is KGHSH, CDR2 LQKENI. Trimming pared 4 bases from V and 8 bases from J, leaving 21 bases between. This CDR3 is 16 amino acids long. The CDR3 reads CASSRGGGAGIDEQFF. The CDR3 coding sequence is TGTGCCAGCTCACGCGGAGGGGGCGCGGGGATCGATGAGCAGTTCTTC.

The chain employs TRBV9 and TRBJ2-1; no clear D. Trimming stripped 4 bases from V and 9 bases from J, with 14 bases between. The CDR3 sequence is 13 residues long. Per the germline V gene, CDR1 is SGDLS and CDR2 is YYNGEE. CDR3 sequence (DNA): TGTGCCAGCAGCCAGACTCGTTTGGGTGAGCAGTTCTTC. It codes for CASSQTRLGEQFF.